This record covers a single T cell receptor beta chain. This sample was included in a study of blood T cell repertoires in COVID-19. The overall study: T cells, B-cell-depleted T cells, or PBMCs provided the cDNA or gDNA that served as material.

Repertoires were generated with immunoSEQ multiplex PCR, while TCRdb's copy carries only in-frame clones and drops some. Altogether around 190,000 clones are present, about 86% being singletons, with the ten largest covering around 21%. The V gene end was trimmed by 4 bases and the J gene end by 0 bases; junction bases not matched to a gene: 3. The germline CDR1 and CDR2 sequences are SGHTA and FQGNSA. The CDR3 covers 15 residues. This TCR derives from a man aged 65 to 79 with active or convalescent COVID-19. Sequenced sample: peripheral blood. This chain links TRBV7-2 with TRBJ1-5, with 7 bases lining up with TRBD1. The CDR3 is CASSSRQGSNQPQHF. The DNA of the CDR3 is TGTGCCAGCAGCTCCCGACAGGGTAGCAATCAGCCCCAGCATTTT.